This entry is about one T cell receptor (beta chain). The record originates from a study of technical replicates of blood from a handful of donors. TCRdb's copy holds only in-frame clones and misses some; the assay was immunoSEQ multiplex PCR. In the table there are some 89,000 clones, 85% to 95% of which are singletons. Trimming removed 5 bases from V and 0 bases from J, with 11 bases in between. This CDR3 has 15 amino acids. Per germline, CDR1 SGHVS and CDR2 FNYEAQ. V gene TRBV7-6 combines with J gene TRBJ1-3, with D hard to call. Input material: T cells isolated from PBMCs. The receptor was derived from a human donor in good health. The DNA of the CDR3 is TGTGCCAGCAGCACTTACGGGAGCTCTGGAAACACCATATATTTT. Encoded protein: CASSTYGSSGNTIYF.